The clone carrying this T cell receptor beta chain came up a few times. Its antigen is still unknown. The data were obtained in a study of identical twins. With 3 bases clipped from V and 10 bases from J, the junction kept 4 bases outside the gene matches. The CDR3 is made up of 14 amino acids. The germline V gene has CDR1 MGHDK and CDR2 SYGVNS. TCRdb fed the 5' RACE reads into MiXCR, producing one record per CDR3 protein. Of 310,000 or so distinct CDR3 sequences in the sample, about 8.9% are singletons; the top ten hold 2% to 2.5%. Regarding the study as a whole: Shared out-of-frame alpha sequences (those common to twins) showed excess low generation probability.

The data were also submitted as part of a second study, on yellow fever vaccine responses in identical twins.

This sequence was found in a young woman in good health. The chain links TRBV25-1 to TRBJ2-1, with 12 bases aligning to TRBD2. What was sequenced was memory (CD45RO+) T cells sorted from blood. The CDR3 DNA sequence: TGTGCCAGCAGTGACCCGGGACTAGCGGGCGAGCAGTTCTTC. It encodes CASSDPGLAGEQFF.